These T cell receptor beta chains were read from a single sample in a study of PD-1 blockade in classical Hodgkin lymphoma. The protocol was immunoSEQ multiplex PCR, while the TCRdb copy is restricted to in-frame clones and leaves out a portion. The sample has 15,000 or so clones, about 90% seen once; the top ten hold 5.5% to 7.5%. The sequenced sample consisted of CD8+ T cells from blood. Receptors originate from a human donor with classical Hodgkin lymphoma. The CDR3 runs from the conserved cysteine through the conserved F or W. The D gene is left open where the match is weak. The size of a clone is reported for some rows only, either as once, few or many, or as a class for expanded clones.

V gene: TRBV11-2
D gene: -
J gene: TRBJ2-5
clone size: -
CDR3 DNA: TGTGCCAGCAGCTTGGGAGAGACCCAGTACTTC
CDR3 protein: CASSLGETQYF

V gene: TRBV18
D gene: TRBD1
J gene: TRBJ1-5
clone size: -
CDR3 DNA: TGTGCCAGCTCACCACCGGAGGGGGCAACGGGGCAGCCCCAGCATTTT
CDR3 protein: CASSPPEGATGQPQHF

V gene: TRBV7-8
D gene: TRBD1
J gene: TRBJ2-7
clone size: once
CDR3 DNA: TGTGCCAGCAGCTCAGGACAGGGGGTTCGCGAGCAGTACTTC
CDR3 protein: CASSSGQGVREQYF

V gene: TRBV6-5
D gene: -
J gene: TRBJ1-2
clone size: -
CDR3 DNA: TGTGCCAGCAGCTCGGGACCAGACTATGGCTACACCTTC
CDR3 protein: CASSSGPDYGYTF

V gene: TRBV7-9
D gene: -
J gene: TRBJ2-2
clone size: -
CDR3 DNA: TGTGCCAGCAGCTTAGAAAACGGCGCGAACACCGGGGAGCTGTTTTTT
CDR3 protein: CASSLENGANTGELFF

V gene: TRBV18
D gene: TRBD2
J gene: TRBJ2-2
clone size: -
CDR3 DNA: TGTGCCAGCTCAGGAATAGCGGGAGGAACCGCCCCCCCGGGCACCGGGGAGCTGTTTTTT
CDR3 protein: CASSGIAGGTAPPGTGELFF

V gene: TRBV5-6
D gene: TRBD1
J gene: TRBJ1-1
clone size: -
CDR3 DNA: TGTGCCAGCAGCTGGGGGACAGCGAACACTGAAGCTTTCTTT
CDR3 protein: CASSWGTANTEAFF

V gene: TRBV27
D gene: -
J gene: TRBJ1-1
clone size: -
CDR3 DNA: TGTGCCAGCAGTTTGGGGGGGCAAGCTTTCTTT
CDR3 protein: CASSLGGQAFF

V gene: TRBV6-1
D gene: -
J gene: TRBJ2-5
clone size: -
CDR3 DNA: TGTGCCAGCAATTTATACCAGGGGATCGGAGAGACCCAGTACTTC
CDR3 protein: CASNLYQGIGETQYF

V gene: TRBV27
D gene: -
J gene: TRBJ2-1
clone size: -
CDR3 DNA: TGTGCCAGCAGTTTAAGGGCAAGCGGTGAGCAGTTCTTC
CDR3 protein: CASSLRASGEQFF

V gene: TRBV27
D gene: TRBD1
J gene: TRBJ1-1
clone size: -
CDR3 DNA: TGTGCCAGCAGTTCACAGGGGTGGAACACTGAAGCTTTCTTT
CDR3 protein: CASSSQGWNTEAFF

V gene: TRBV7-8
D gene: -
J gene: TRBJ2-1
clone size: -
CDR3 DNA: TGTGCCAGCAGCTTAGCTAGCTTGGGGGAGCAGTTCTTC
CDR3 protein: CASSLASLGEQFF

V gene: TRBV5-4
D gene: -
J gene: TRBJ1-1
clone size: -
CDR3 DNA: TGTGCCAGCAAAGGGGGGGGCAGTGAAGCTTTCTTT
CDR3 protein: CASKGGGSEAFF

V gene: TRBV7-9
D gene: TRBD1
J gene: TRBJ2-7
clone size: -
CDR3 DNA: TGTGCCAGCAGCCCCGGGACAGGGGACGAGCAGTACTTC
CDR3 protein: CASSPGTGDEQYF

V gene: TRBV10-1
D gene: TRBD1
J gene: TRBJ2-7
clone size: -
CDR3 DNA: TGCGCCAGCAGCACGGACAGGGGCCGAGACGAGCAGTACTTC
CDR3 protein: CASSTDRGRDEQYF

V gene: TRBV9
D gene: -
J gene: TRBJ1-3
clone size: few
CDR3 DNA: TGTGCCAGCAGCGTAGCCCCGTCTGGGCAGGCCCCTTTCTCTGGAAACACCATATATTTT
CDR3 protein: CASSVAPSGQAPFSGNTIYF

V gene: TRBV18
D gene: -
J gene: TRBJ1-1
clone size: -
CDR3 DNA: TGTGCCAGCTCACCTACCTTAAAACGCGACACTGAAGCTTTCTTT
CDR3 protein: CASSPTLKRDTEAFF

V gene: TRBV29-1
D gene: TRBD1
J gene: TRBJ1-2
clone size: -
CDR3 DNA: TGCAGCGTGGCGACAGGGGTTGGGGATGGCTACACCTTC
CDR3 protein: CSVATGVGDGYTF

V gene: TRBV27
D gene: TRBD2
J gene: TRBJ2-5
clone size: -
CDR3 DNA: TGTGCCAGCAGTTTCCGCCTAGCGGGAGTCCAAGAGACCCAGTACTTC
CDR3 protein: CASSFRLAGVQETQYF

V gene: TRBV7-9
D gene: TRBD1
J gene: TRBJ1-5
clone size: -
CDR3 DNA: TGTGCCAGCAGCCCCGGGACAGGGCGGAATCAGCCCCAGCATTTT
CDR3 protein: CASSPGTGRNQPQHF

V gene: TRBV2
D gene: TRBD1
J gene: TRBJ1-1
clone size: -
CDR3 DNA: TGTGCCAGCAGTTTGATTGGGACAGCCAACACTGAAGCTTTCTTT
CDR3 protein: CASSLIGTANTEAFF

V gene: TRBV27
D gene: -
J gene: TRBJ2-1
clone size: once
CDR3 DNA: TGTGCCAGCAGTTTACGGTCGCCAAAATACAATGAGCAGTTCTTC
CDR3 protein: CASSLRSPKYNEQFF

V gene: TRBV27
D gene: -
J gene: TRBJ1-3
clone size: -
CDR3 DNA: TGTGCCAGCAGGGGCTCTGGAAACACCATATATTTT
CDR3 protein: CASRGSGNTIYF

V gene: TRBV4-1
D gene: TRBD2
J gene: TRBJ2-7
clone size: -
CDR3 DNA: TGCGCCAGCAGGGCAATCGGCGGGAGGGTGGATGGGGAGCAGTACTTC
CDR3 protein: CASRAIGGRVDGEQYF

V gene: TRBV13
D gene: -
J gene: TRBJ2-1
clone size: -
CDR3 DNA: TGTGCCAGCAGCCCCACCAGGGAAGGTGAGCAGTTCTTC
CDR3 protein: CASSPTREGEQFF

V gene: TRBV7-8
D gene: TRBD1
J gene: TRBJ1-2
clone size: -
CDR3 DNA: TGTGCCAGCAGCGCAGACAGGGGGCGGTATGGCTACACCTTC
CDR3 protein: CASSADRGRYGYTF

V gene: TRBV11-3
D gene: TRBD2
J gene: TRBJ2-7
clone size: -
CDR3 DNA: TGTGCCAGCAGCTTGGGACTAGCGGGAGTGAACGAGCAGTACTTC
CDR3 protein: CASSLGLAGVNEQYF

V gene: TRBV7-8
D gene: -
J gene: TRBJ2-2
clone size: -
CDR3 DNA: TGTGCCAGCAGTCGCAGACAGGAGGGGGGCACCGGGGAGCTGTTTTTT
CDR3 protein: CASSRRQEGGTGELFF

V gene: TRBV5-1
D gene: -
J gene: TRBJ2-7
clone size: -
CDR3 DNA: TGCGCCAGCAGCTTGGGTGGGACGAGCTCCTACGAGCAGTACTTC
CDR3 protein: CASSLGGTSSYEQYF

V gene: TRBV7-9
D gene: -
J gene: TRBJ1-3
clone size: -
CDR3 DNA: TGTGCCAGCAGCACTCAAACAGTTCTAGGTGGAAACACCATATATTTT
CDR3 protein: CASSTQTVLGGNTIYF

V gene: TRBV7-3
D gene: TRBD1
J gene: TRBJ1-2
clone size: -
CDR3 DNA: TGTGCCAGCAGCTTAGTTCCGGGACAGGGAAGCTTTAACTATGGCTACACCTTC
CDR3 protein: CASSLVPGQGSFNYGYTF

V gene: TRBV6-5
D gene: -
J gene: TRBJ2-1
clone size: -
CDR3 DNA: TGTGCCAGCAGTCCCCACGTCCCTGGCGGCAATGAGCAGTTCTTC
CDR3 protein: CASSPHVPGGNEQFF

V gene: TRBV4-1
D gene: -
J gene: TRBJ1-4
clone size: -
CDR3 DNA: TGCGCCAGCTTTATCGACGGGCAGGGGAGTGGTTCAACTAATGAAAAACTGTTTTTT
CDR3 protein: CASFIDGQGSGSTNEKLFF

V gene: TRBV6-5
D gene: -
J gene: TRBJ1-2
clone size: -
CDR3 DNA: TGTGCCAGCAGTTACCGGGTCAGGGAAGGCTACACCTTC
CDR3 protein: CASSYRVREGYTF

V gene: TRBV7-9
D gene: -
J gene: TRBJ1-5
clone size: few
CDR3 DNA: TGTGCCAGCAGCTTAACACAGAGCAATCAGCCCCAGCATTTT
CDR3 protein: CASSLTQSNQPQHF

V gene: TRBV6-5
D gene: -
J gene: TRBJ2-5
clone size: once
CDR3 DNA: TGTGCCAGCAGTTCGGACAGCTCCCAAGAGACCCAGTACTTC
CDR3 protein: CASSSDSSQETQYF

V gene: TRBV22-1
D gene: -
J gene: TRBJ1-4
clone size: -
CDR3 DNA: TGTCCTGGCCGGACAGGGACTATCCTATCAAATGAAAAACTGTTTTTT
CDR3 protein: CPGRTGTILSNEKLFF

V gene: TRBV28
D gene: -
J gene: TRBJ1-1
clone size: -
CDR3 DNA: TGTGCCAGCACCGGATGGGGGGATGTGAACACTGAAGCTTTCTTT
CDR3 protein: CASTGWGDVNTEAFF

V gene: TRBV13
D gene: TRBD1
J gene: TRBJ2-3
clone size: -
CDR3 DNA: TGTGCCAGCAGCTCAAGCGGGACAGGGGGACGGACAGATACGCAGTATTTT
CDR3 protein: CASSSSGTGGRTDTQYF

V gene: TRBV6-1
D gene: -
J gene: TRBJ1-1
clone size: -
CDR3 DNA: TGTGCCAGCAGTGAAGCGGAGAACACTGAAGCTTTCTTT
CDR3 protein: CASSEAENTEAFF

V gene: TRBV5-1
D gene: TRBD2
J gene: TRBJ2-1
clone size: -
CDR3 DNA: TGCGCCAGCACCCCTGGAGCGGGAGCTTACAATGAGCAGTTCTTC
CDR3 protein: CASTPGAGAYNEQFF